This record concerns one TCR beta chain sequence. What it recognizes is unknown. Since all of the isolated RNA was reverse transcribed, expressed TCRB transcripts were what got sequenced. Method: immunoSEQ multiplex PCR; TCRdb's copy keeps in-frame clones and lacks some. Of 240,000 or so clones in the sample, around 14% are singletons; the top ten hold about 0.019%. The data derive from a study of beta chain features in type 1 diabetes. Study results and caveats: Patients with Type 1 diabetes showed moderately but significantly shorter TCRB CDR3s in all four CD4+ subsets. Patients with type 1 diabetes showed fewer VDJ junction insertions and more deletions.

CDR1 SGHNT and CDR2 YENEEA come from the germline V gene. The CDR3 runs 15 residues. V lost 4 bases to trimming and J lost 4 bases; unmatched junction nucleotides: 9. The sample taken for sequencing was naive CD4+ T cells from blood. This clonotype was obtained from a man aged 30-40 years with type 1 diabetes. The genes are TRBV11-3 and TRBJ2-5; 7 nucleotides align to TRBD1. CDR3 coding DNA: TGTGCCAGCAGCTCCGGGGACAGCTTGCGAGAGACCCAGTACTTC. Encoded protein: CASSSGDSLRETQYF.